The clone carrying this T cell receptor (beta chain) was counted at least ten times. The antigen is undetermined. The library was made from cDNA and included unique molecular identifiers. TCRdb itself ran the PCR reads through MiXCR, one entry per CDR3 protein. The sample yields about 260,000 distinct CDR3 sequences, less than 40% seen once. V lost 5 bases, J lost 5 bases, and 6 bases stayed unmatched. CDR1 and CDR2 from the germline V gene are SGDLS and YYNGEE. This CDR3 region has 13 residues. The data are from a study of post-analysis software for immune sequencing data. About the study: Relapsing-remitting, secondary progressive and progressive-relapsing multiple sclerosis were all included among the disease courses.

Findings and limits, study-wide: About 5 TRBV segments, including TRBV5-6, TRBV5-1 and TRBV20-1, were more frequent in patients than controls. When compared against controls, multiple sclerosis patients showed significantly lower normalized Chao1 diversity.

The chain carries TRBV9 and TRBJ2-7; 8 nucleotides agree with TRBD2. The clonotype comes from a girl aged 5 to 17 with multiple sclerosis. The sequenced sample consisted of blood. CDR3 amino acids: CASSPGGGDEQYF. The CDR3 DNA reads TGTGCCAGCAGTCCCGGGGGGGGTGACGAGCAGTACTTC.